This TCR beta chain was sequenced in a study of control samples from healthy donors and cancer patients. CDR3 length: 16 amino acids. The V gene end was trimmed by 0 bases and the J gene end by 1 base; junction bases not matched to a gene: 4. The germline gives CDR1 SGHNT, CDR2 YYREEE (reference sequence). Sequencing used immunoSEQ multiplex PCR; TCRdb keeps in-frame clones, though not all of them. The top ten clones hold 2.8% of a sample with fewer than 60,000 clones, 65% to 90% of them seen once. The specimen sequenced was PBMCs. This TCR was recovered from a woman aged 50 to 60 with lung cancer. This sequence joins TRBV5-4 and TRBJ2-1, with 7 bases aligning to TRBD2. The CDR3, as DNA: TGTGCCAGCAGCTTGGCGGGGGGACGGTCCTACAATGAGCAGTTCTTC. This translates into CASSLAGGRSYNEQFF. The full variable domain, completed using reference TRBV5-4 and TRBJ2-1, is ETGVTQSPTHLIKTRGQQVTLRCSSQSGHNTVSWYQQALGQGPQFIFQYYREEENGRGNFPPRFSGLQFPNYSSELNVNALELDDSALYLCASSLAGGRSYNEQFFGPGTRLTVL.